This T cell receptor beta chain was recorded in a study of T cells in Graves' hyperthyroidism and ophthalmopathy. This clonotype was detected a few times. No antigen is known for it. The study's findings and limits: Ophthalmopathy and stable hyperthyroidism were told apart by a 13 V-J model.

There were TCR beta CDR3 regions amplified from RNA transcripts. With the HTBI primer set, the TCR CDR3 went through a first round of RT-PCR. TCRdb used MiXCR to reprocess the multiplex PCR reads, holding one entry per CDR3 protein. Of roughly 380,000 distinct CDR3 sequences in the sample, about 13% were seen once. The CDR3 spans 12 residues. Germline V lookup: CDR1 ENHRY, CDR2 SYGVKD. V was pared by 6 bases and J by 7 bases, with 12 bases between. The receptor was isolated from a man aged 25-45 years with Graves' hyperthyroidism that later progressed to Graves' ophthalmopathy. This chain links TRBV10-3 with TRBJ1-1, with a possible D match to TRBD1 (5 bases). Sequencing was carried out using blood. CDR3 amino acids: CAIRDWGGEAFF. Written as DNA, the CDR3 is TGTGCCATCAGGGATTGGGGGGGTGAAGCTTTCTTT.